These T cell receptor beta chains were read from a single sample in a study of CD8+CD57+ T cells in acquired aplastic anemia. One entry per CDR3 protein results from TCRdb running MiXCR on the reads. Found here are 80,000 or so distinct CDR3 sequences, about three quarters of them singletons; the top ten hold approximately 78%. The sequenced sample was sorted CD4+, CD8+, or CD8+CD57+ T cells (not recorded which) from PBMCs. The receptors derive from a human donor with aplastic anemia. Each CDR3 is given with its conserved first and last residue. D genes are given only for firm matches. Only part of the rows carry a size: once, few, many, or a class if the clone is expanded.

j_call v_call clone_size d_call cdr3_nt cdr3_aa
TRBJ2-7 TRBV25-1 - - TGTGCCAGCAGTGAATTGGAAGGGGCGGACGAGCAGTACTTC CASSELEGADEQYF
TRBJ2-1 TRBV4-1 few TRBD2 TGCGCCAGCAGCCAGAGAGCGGGAGTGTACAATGAGCAGTTCTTC CASSQRAGVYNEQFF
TRBJ1-1 TRBV7-2 - - TGTGCCAGCAGCTTGTGGGGACCTGAAGCTTTCTTT CASSLWGPEAFF
TRBJ1-3 TRBV6-1 - - TGTGCCAGCAGTGTGGGGACCTCTGGAAACACCATATATTTT CASSVGTSGNTIYF
TRBJ2-7 TRBV19 - TRBD2 TGTGCCAGTAGAGAAGGTAGCGGGGGAGACTACGAGCAGTACTTC CASREGSGGDYEQYF
TRBJ1-1 TRBV24-1 once TRBD1 TGTGCCACCAGTAGACGAGGGGGCGTGGCTTTCTTT CATSRRGGVAFF
TRBJ2-5 TRBV7-8 - - TGTGCCAGCAGCCCAGACACACAAGAGACCCAGTACTTC CASSPDTQETQYF
TRBJ1-1 TRBV15 - - TGTGCCACCAGCAGAGATAACGTGCATAACACTGAAGCTTTCTTT CATSRDNVHNTEAFF
TRBJ2-3 TRBV2 many TRBD2 TGTGCCAGCAGTGACTCGACTAGCGGGATATCCACAGATACGCAGTATTTT CASSDSTSGISTDTQYF
TRBJ1-6 TRBV20-1 many - TGCAGTGCTAGAGATCTCGAGAATTCACCCCTCCACTTT CSARDLENSPLHF
TRBJ1-5 TRBV11-2 many TRBD1 TGTGCCAGCAGCTTAGTGACAGGGGAAAACAATCAGCCCCAGCATTTT CASSLVTGENNQPQHF
TRBJ2-3 TRBV20-1 - TRBD2 TGCAGTGCTACCCGCCGACTAGCGGGAGTGGATACGCAGTATTTT CSATRRLAGVDTQYF
TRBJ2-1 TRBV24-1 - - TGTGCCACCAGTGATTCCGGGGGTTCCTACAATGAGCAGTTCTTC CATSDSGGSYNEQFF
TRBJ1-5 TRBV2 few TRBD1 TGTGCCAGCAGTCCTATGGGACAGGGGGTGGGTCAGCCCCAGCATTTT CASSPMGQGVGQPQHF
TRBJ2-7 TRBV7-2 - - TGTGCCAGCAGCTTAACACAGGGAGGATACTACGAGCAGTACTTC CASSLTQGGYYEQYF
TRBJ2-5 TRBV10-3 - - TGTGCCATCAGTGAGAATAGGGCGGGACAACAAGAGACCCAGTACTTC CAISENRAGQQETQYF
TRBJ2-5 TRBV7-6 - - TGTGCCAGCAGCGCGGAGAGGGCCCAAGAGACCCAGTACTTC CASSAERAQETQYF
TRBJ2-1 TRBV29-1 - - TGCAGCGTTATGGGGGGCCGAAGAGAAGGCAATGAGCAGTTCTTC CSVMGGRREGNEQFF
TRBJ1-5 TRBV7-2 - - TGTGCCAGCAGCTTATTAGGGCAGGGTGGTCAGCCCCAGCATTTT CASSLLGQGGQPQHF
TRBJ1-2 TRBV14 - TRBD1 TGTGCCAGCAGCCAACAATGGGACAGGGTTTTCTATGGCTACACCTTC CASSQQWDRVFYGYTF
TRBJ1-6 TRBV2 - - TGTGCCAGCAGTGAAGAAGGGACAATGGGGTCACCCCTCCACTTT CASSEEGTMGSPLHF
TRBJ1-2 TRBV24-1 - - TGTGCCACCAGTATAGGTCCCGACTATGGCTACACCTTC CATSIGPDYGYTF
TRBJ1-1 TRBV10-3 - TRBD1 TGTGCCATCAGTGAGCCGGGACAGGGGGTGTCGGAAGCTTTCTTT CAISEPGQGVSEAFF
TRBJ1-5 TRBV15 - - TGTGCCACCAGCAGAGATAAAGGGATCAATCAGCCCCAGCATTTT CATSRDKGINQPQHF
TRBJ2-5 TRBV24-1 - - TGTGCCACCAGTGATAGCAGCGCAATGAAAGAGACCCAGTACTTC CATSDSSAMKETQYF
TRBJ1-5 TRBV7-9 many TRBD1 TGTGCCAGCAGTAGGACAGGGGTCCCCAATCAGCCCCAGCATTTT CASSRTGVPNQPQHF
TRBJ2-1 TRBV10-3 - TRBD2 TGTGCCATCAGTGAACCTACTAGCGGGGGGACCTCCTACAATGAGCAGTTCTTC CAISEPTSGGTSYNEQFF
TRBJ1-4 TRBV7-9 - - TGTGCCAGCTCCTCAGGCGGCGTCGGTGAAAAACTGTTTTTT CASSSGGVGEKLFF
TRBJ2-1 TRBV7-2 - - TGTGCCAGCAGCTTAGGAGTCGGAAAGCAGTTCTTC CASSLGVGKQFF
TRBJ1-1 TRBV25-1 - - TGTGCCAGCAGTGATTTGGACGATGGGGCTTTCTTT CASSDLDDGAFF
TRBJ2-1 TRBV12-3/TRBV12-4 many TRBD2 TGTGCCAGCAGTTTTCCCGGGACTAGCTTGTACAATGAGCAGTTCTTC CASSFPGTSLYNEQFF
TRBJ2-3 TRBV11-1 - TRBD2 TGTGCCAGCAGCTCAACCAGCGGGAGACCGAGCACAGATACGCAGTATTTT CASSSTSGRPSTDTQYF
TRBJ2-1 TRBV7-2 many TRBD2 TGTGCCAGCAGCTTAGCACGGGGACTAGCGGGGTATAATGAGCAGTTCTTC CASSLARGLAGYNEQFF
TRBJ1-1 TRBV11-1 - - TGTGCCAGCAGCCTAGGGTATCAGCGCACCACTGAAGCTTTCTTT CASSLGYQRTTEAFF
TRBJ2-5 TRBV7-8 - - TGTGCCAGCAGCTTAGGAGGGGGTGGAGAGACCCAGTACTTC CASSLGGGGETQYF
TRBJ2-1 TRBV20-1 - - TGCAGTGCTGTGCTGGCCGGCTACAATGAGCAGTTCTTC CSAVLAGYNEQFF
TRBJ2-1 TRBV25-1 - - TGTGCCAGCAGTGATGACAGGTCCGTGGATGAGCAGTTCTTC CASSDDRSVDEQFF
TRBJ1-1 TRBV15 - - TGTGCCACCAGCAGACAACCCTTGACAGCTAGAAACACTGAAGCTTTCTTT CATSRQPLTARNTEAFF
TRBJ1-2 TRBV27 - TRBD1 TGTGCCAGCAGTCCCTTACAGGGGTCCTCCTATGGCTACACCTTC CASSPLQGSSYGYTF